These 20 T cell receptor beta chains were sequenced from one sample in a study of blood T cell repertoires in COVID-19. This table comes from immunoSEQ multiplex PCR, and its TCRdb copy is limited to in-frame clones, with some not included. The sample lists under 150,000 clones, about 77% occurring once. Sequenced material: peripheral blood. The receptors derive from a woman between 45 and 65 years old with active or convalescent COVID-19.

In this sample, this clone turned up many times. The CDR3 protein is CASTPRGTGELFF. The CDR3 DNA follows: TGTGCCAGCACCCCACGGGGGACCGGGGAGCTGTTTTTT. This sequence joins TRBV2 and TRBJ2-2; TRBD2 is a possible D gene (6 bases). Trimming left V 7 bases short and J 5 bases short, with 11 bases between. The CDR3 has 13 residues. Germline V CDR1 and CDR2: SNHLY, FYNNEI.

The chain carries TRBV4-3 and TRBJ2-1; the match to TRBD1 covers 11 bases. This CDR3 is built from 16 residues. J lost 3 bases, V lost 0 bases, and 1 base had no gene match. Germline CDR1 is LGHNA and CDR2 is YSLEER. CDR3 residues: CASSQDGTGGYNEQFF. The CDR3, as DNA: TGCGCCAGCAGCCAAGATGGGACAGGGGGCTACAATGAGCAGTTCTTC.

CDR3 amino acids: CSVGGPGQRTEAFF. CDR3 DNA: TGCAGCGTTGGAGGGCCGGGACAGAGAACTGAAGCTTTCTTT. The chain couples TRBV29-1 to TRBJ1-1; 7 bases align to TRBD1. CDR3 length: 14 amino acids. Per germline, CDR1 SQVTM and CDR2 ANQGSEA. With 4 bases clipped from V and 5 bases from J, the junction kept 10 bases outside the gene matches.

This clone was observed a few times. The CDR3: CAWSLRGLFNQPQHF. The CDR3 coding sequence is TGTGCCTGGAGCCTCCGGGGTCTCTTTAATCAGCCCCAGCATTTT. This rearrangement joins TRBV30 to TRBJ1-5; D remains unclear. V was cut by 3 bases and J by 4 bases, with 16 bases left in between. CDR1 and CDR2 from the germline V gene are GTSNPN and SVGIG (reference sequence). The CDR3 is made up of 15 amino acids.

The chain uses TRBV6-5 and TRBJ1-5; TRBD1 aligns across 8 bases. CDR1 MNHEY and CDR2 SVGAGI come from the germline V gene. The V and J ends lost 5 bases and 2 bases, in that order; junction bases with no gene match: 5. This CDR3 has 15 amino acids. This CDR3 reads CASSSDRGGNQPQHF. The CDR3 DNA follows: TGTGCCAGCAGTAGTGACAGGGGAGGCAATCAGCCCCAGCATTTT.

This clone was found once. The chain has TRBV4-1 and TRBJ2-1, with 11 bases lining up with TRBD1. The V gene's germline CDR1 is MGHRA and CDR2 YSYEKL. V gave up 0 bases and J gave up 4 bases; unmatched junction bases: 5. The CDR3 is made up of 17 amino acids. As DNA, the CDR3 is TGCGCCAGCAGCCAAGACTCGGGGACAGGGGGATACAATGAGCAGTTCTTC. Amino acids: CASSQDSGTGGYNEQFF.

The chain employs TRBV6-5 and TRBJ1-1, with 10 bases matching TRBD1. CDR3 length: 16 residues. The V gene end was trimmed by 2 bases and the J gene end by 4 bases; junction bases not matched to a gene: 7. Germline V gene lookup returns CDR1 MNHEY and CDR2 SVGAGI. The CDR3 nucleotides read TGTGCCAGCAGTTACGAGACAGGGGGCGCGGGCACTGAAGCTTTCTTT. This codes for CASSYETGGAGTEAFF.

The chain has TRBV5-6 and TRBJ1-6, with 10 bases aligning to TRBD1. The CDR3 contains 16 residues. After removal of 2 bases from V and 7 bases from J, the junction contained 6 bases not matched to a gene. Per germline, CDR1 SGHDT and CDR2 YYEEEE. This chain's CDR3 is CASSFGTGDGNSPLHF. As DNA, the CDR3 is TGTGCCAGCAGCTTCGGGACAGGGGATGGAAATTCACCCCTCCACTTT.

This sequence joins TRBV3-1 (or the pseudogene TRBV3-2) and TRBJ2-4, with D unresolved. The V end was cut by 1 base, the J end by 0 bases, with 10 bases between. The germline V gene encodes CDR1 LGHDT and CDR2 YNNKEL (reference sequence). The CDR3 length is 16 residues. The chain's CDR3 is CASSQGTSLAKNIQYF. The CDR3 DNA sequence: TGTGCCAGCAGCCAAGGCACGAGTCTAGCCAAAAACATTCAGTACTTC.

This sequence joins TRBV7-2 and TRBJ1-6, with 9 bases lining up with TRBD1. In germline, CDR1 is SGHTA, CDR2 FQGNSA. The V and J ends lost 5 bases and 7 bases, in that order; junction bases with no gene match: 3. The CDR3 has 14 residues. The CDR3 reads CASSGGTGNSPLHF. The CDR3 DNA reads TGTGCCAGCAGCGGGGGGACAGGGAATTCACCCCTCCACTTT. Using reference TRBV7-2 and TRBJ1-6 for the parts outside the CDR3, the full variable domain is GAGVSQSPSNKVTEKGKDVELRCDPISGHTALYWYRQSLGQGLEFLIYFQGNSAPDKSGLPSDRFSAERTGGSVSTLTIQRTQQEDSAVYLCASSGGTGNSPLHFGNGTRLTVT.

This chain's CDR3 is CASSGRSPAFQETQYF. The CDR3, as DNA: TGTGCCAGCAGCGGAAGGAGCCCCGCTTTCCAAGAGACCCAGTACTTC. V and J are TRBV28 and TRBJ2-5; D remains ambiguous. This CDR3 spans 16 amino acids. CDR1 is MDHEN and CDR2 is SYDVKM in the germline V gene. Trimming cost V 6 bases and J 1 base, with 18 bases left between them.

V and J are TRBV5-6 and TRBJ2-1, with 9 bases lining up with TRBD2. The length of the CDR3 is 15 residues. From germline, CDR1 is SGHDT and CDR2 YYEEEE. V lost 7 bases to trimming and J lost 5 bases; unmatched junction nucleotides: 10. CDR3 loop: CASGKTAGGHNEQFF. The CDR3, as DNA: TGTGCCAGCGGGAAGACAGCGGGAGGACACAATGAGCAGTTCTTC.

J is TRBJ2-1 and V is TRBV3-1 (or the pseudogene TRBV3-2), with 9 bases matching TRBD2. The CDR3 runs to 16 residues. After removal of 4 bases from V and 8 bases from J, the junction contained 12 bases not matched to a gene. Germline CDR1 reads LGHDT; CDR2 reads YNNKEL (reference sequence). The DNA for the CDR3 is TGTGCCAGCAGCCCCCAAAGCGGGAGGATCGGGCATGAGCAGTTCTTC. Amino acids: CASSPQSGRIGHEQFF.

This sequence joins TRBV3-1 (or the pseudogene TRBV3-2) and TRBJ1-2; TRBD1 matches at 7 bases. The CDR3 runs to 13 residues. Trimming took 4 bases from V and 8 from J; bases not matched to a gene: 7. Germline CDR1 LGHDT, CDR2 YNNKEL (reference sequence). This CDR3 is CASSPQGSQGYTF. The CDR3 region has the DNA TGTGCCAGCAGCCCACAGGGGAGTCAAGGCTACACCTTC.

This clone has more than one count but fewer than ten. The J gene is TRBJ1-3, the V gene TRBV30, with D perhaps TRBD1 (5 bases). The CDR3 runs 13 residues. Per the germline V gene, CDR1 is GTSNPN and CDR2 is SVGIG (reference sequence). V was cut by 6 bases and J by 4 bases, with 13 bases left in between. CDR3 protein: CACTGVKGNTIYF. The CDR3 DNA sequence: TGTGCCTGTACGGGGGTTAAGGGAAACACCATATATTTT.

The V call is TRBV18, the J call TRBJ2-1, with TRBD1 as a possible D gene (6 bases). The CDR3 consists of 16 residues. The V gene lost 0 bases and the J gene lost 2 bases, with 11 bases spanning the gap. CDR1 is KGHSH, CDR2 LQKENI, per germline. In DNA form, the CDR3 reads TGTGCCAGCTCACCACCGGTAAGGGGGACCTACAATGAGCAGTTCTTC. This translates into CASSPPVRGTYNEQFF. Complete variable domain (other parts from reference TRBV18 and TRBJ2-1): NAGVMQNPRHLVRRRGQEARLRCSPMKGHSHVYWYRQLPEEGLKFMVYLQKENIIDESGMPKERFSAEFPKEGPSILRIQQVVRGDSAAYFCASSPPVRGTYNEQFFGPGTRLTVL.

V gene TRBV6-5 combines with J gene TRBJ1-2; no clear D gene. Germline CDR1 and CDR2: MNHEY and SVGAGI. Trimming cost V 8 bases and J 0 bases, with 16 bases left between them. CDR3 size: 15 residues. The CDR3 sequence: CASDTFYVSNYGYTF. The CDR3 DNA reads as TGTGCCAGCGATACTTTTTACGTATCTAACTATGGCTACACCTTC.

The chain has TRBV6-2 or TRBV6-3 and TRBJ2-5; 11 nucleotides align to TRBD2. The CDR3 runs 19 residues. The trim removed 2 bases at V and 4 bases at J, leaving 15 bases unmatched. CDR1 and CDR2 (germline): MNHEY, SVGEGT. The CDR3 DNA reads as TGTGCCAGCAGTTACGGACTACTAGCGGGAGTCGGAGGGGGAGAGACCCAGTACTTC. Translated: CASSYGLLAGVGGGETQYF.

This clone has a handful of counts. This chain links TRBV4-2 with TRBJ2-2; TRBD2 matches at 8 bases. The CDR3 length is 17 residues. The V gene end was trimmed by 0 bases and the J gene end by 5 bases; junction bases not matched to a gene: 8. Germline CDR1 LGHNA, CDR2 YNFKEQ. In nucleotides, the CDR3 is TGTGCCAGCAGCCAAGATGAGCGGGAGTTGGGAACCGGGGAGCTGTTTTTT. It specifies CASSQDERELGTGELFF.

The V and J genes are TRBV10-3 and TRBJ1-3; 8 bases map to TRBD1. The CDR3 covers 14 residues. V shed 9 bases and J 3 bases; nucleotides not matched to a gene: 7. Per germline, CDR1 ENHRY and CDR2 SYGVKD. This CDR3 reads CAIQGGGFGNTIYF. The CDR3 DNA reads as TGTGCCATACAGGGGGGTGGCTTTGGAAACACCATATATTTT.